Given below is one T cell receptor beta chain in context. The antigen is unknown. The germline CDR1 and CDR2 sequences are SEHNR and FQNEAQ (reference sequence). The CDR3 is 16 residues long. V was trimmed by 5 bases and J by 0 bases, leaving 14 bases between them. The data belong to a study of T cell responses to AZD1222 COVID-19 vaccine. Using immunoSEQ multiplex PCR, the repertoire was profiled, and TCRdb retains in-frame clones only, with some absent. The table has roughly 150,000 clones, about nine tenths seen once. Study findings and constraints: It should be noted that donors were predominantly white British and more often female, and clonal diversity was possibly underestimated. Spike-specific TCR breadth and depth grew following two AZD1222 doses. Baseline seropositivity characterized only a handful of AZD1222 recipients. It was only after the peak T cell response that any repertoires were sampled.

The sample consisted of peripheral blood, taken on day 0 of AZD1222 vaccination. The sequence was obtained from an adult in good health. The gene calls are TRBV7-9 and TRBJ1-3; D is perhaps TRBD1 (6 bases). The CDR3 region is CASSPDRPTSGNTIYF. The DNA of the CDR3 is TGTGCCAGCAGCCCCGACAGGCCAACCTCTGGAAACACCATATATTTT.